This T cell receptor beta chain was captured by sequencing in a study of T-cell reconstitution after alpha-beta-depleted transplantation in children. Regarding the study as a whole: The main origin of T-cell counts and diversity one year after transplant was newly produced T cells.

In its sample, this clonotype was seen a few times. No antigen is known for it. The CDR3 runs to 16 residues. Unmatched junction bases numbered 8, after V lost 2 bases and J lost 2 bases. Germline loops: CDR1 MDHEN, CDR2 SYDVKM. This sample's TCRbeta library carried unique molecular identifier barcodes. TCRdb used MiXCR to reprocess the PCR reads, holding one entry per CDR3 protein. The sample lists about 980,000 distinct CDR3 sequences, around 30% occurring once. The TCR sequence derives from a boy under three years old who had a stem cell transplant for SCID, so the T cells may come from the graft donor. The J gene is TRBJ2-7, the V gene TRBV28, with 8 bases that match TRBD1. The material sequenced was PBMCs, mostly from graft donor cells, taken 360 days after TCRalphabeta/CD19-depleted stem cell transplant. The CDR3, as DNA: TGTGCCAGCAGTTTACCTGGGCACAGGGGGACCTACGAGCAGTACTTC. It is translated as CASSLPGHRGTYEQYF. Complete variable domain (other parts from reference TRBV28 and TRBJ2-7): DVKVTQSSRYLVKRTGEKVFLECVQDMDHENMFWYRQDPGLGLRLIYFSYDVKMKEKGDIPEGYSVSREKKERFSLILESASTNQTSMYLCASSLPGHRGTYEQYFGPGTRLTVT.